These 12 T cell receptor beta chains came from one sample sequenced in a study of shared clonotypes between healthy human individuals (TCRdb year 2020). The method behind the library was the immunoSEQ multiplex PCR assay. TCRdb obtained this table from immuneACCESS and retained in-frame rearrangements with V and J assigned. These tables miss some clones; where compared with another copy, unresolved V genes account for less than half of the shortfall, and the remainder is unexplained. The sample table contains roughly 400,000 clones; only one count was recorded for approximately 97% of them. The ten largest make up less than 0.35% of the sample. The sequenced sample consisted of memory CD8+ T cells sorted from blood. The sample's cell subset or site label is to be understood as: CD45RO+ cells pooled with CCR7-negative TemRA cells. The source is a man aged 25 to 45 in good health.

This clone was picked up a small number of times. The chain couples TRBV6-6 to TRBJ1-5; D call uncertain. V was cut by 2 bases and J by 4 bases, with 3 bases left in between. The CDR3 covers 12 residues. Germline loops: CDR1 MNHNY, CDR2 SVGAGI (reference sequence). The CDR3 region is CASSYKNQPQHF. CDR3 sequence (DNA): TGTGCCAGCAGTTACAAAAATCAGCCCCAGCATTTT.

The V call is TRBV30, the J call TRBJ2-3; D gene ambiguous. The germline gives CDR1 GTSNPN, CDR2 SVGIG (reference sequence). V was shortened by 4 bases and J by 1 base, with 9 bases between the two germline ends. This CDR3 is 13 amino acids long. This CDR3 is CAWKVGGTDTQYF. The CDR3 nucleotides read TGTGCCTGGAAGGTTGGAGGCACAGATACGCAGTATTTT.

This chain links TRBV5-1 with TRBJ2-5, with D perhaps being TRBD1 or TRBD2 (5 bases each). The length of the CDR3 is 14 residues. CDR1 is SGHRS and CDR2 is YFSETQ in the germline V gene. V gave up 0 bases and J gave up 5 bases, with 11 bases separating them. The CDR3 loop is CASSLDRWGETQYF. In nucleotides, the CDR3 is TGCGCCAGCAGCTTGGACAGGTGGGGGGAGACCCAGTACTTC.

The gene calls are TRBV5-6 and TRBJ1-4; 7 nucleotides match TRBD1. V gave up 5 bases and J gave up 7 bases; unmatched junction bases: 14. CDR1 is SGHDT and CDR2 is YYEEEE in the germline V gene. The CDR3 sequence is 16 residues long. CDR3 in DNA: TGTGCCAGCAGTTTACGGACAGGCGAGCCACTTGAAAAACTGTTTTTT. Amino acids: CASSLRTGEPLEKLFF.

The chain carries TRBV4-1 and TRBJ1-6; a weak D match, TRBD1 (6 bases). V lost 3 bases to trimming and J lost 5 bases, with 11 bases between them. This CDR3 contains 15 residues. Germline CDR1 MGHRA, CDR2 YSYEKL. The CDR3 DNA reads TGCGCCAGCAGCCAGATACCAGGGGATAATTCACCCCTCCACTTT. Its translation is CASSQIPGDNSPLHF.

V gene TRBV6-1 combines with J gene TRBJ2-7, with 7 bases aligning to TRBD1. The CDR3 covers 15 residues. Germline CDR1 is MNHNS and CDR2 is SASEGT. The J segment lost 4 bases and the V segment lost 4 bases, leaving 10 bases of the junction unmatched. The CDR3 loop reads CASSVGTDILYEQYF. The DNA for the CDR3 is TGTGCCAGCAGTGTCGGGACAGATATCCTTTACGAGCAGTACTTC.

The rearrangement joins TRBV27 to TRBJ2-3, with D unresolved. V lost 2 bases and J 8 bases, leaving 11 bases between the germline ends. Germline assignment: CDR1 MNHEY and CDR2 SMNVEV (reference sequence). CDR3 size: 13 residues. CDR3 nucleotides: TGTGCCAGCAGTTTAACCCACTGGGGTACGCAGTATTTT. Translated: CASSLTHWGTQYF.

For this clone: This same CDR3 is encoded by further DNA sequences in the sample. The rearrangement uses TRBV29-1 and TRBJ2-5, with D perhaps TRBD2 (5 bases). The V gene's germline CDR1 is SQVTM and CDR2 ANQGSEA. This CDR3 has 12 residues. With 4 bases removed from V and 2 bases from J, the gap between germline ends came to 8 bases. The chain's CDR3 is CSVGAGQETQYF. DNA for the CDR3: TGCAGCGTTGGGGCGGGTCAAGAGACCCAGTACTTC.

The V and J genes are TRBV7-3 and TRBJ2-7, with no clear D. The V and J ends lost 4 bases and 2 bases respectively, with 12 bases between them. CDR1 and CDR2 (germline): SGHTA, FQGTGA. The length of the CDR3 is 14 residues. The CDR3 spells CASSSPSWPYEQYF. As DNA, the CDR3 is TGTGCCAGCAGCTCCCCTTCATGGCCCTACGAGCAGTACTTC.

The rearrangement joins TRBV19 to TRBJ2-7; 14 bases are shared with TRBD2. CDR1 and CDR2 (germline): LNHDA, SQIVND (reference sequence). With 6 bases clipped from V and 0 bases from J, the junction kept 13 bases outside the gene matches. This CDR3 is 19 amino acids long. In nucleotides, the CDR3 is TGTGCCAGTAGGAACAGGGGGGGACTAGCGGGAGTACACTCCTACGAGCAGTACTTC. Translated: CASRNRGGLAGVHSYEQYF.

The CDR3, as DNA: TGCGCCAGCAGTGAGTCCCCTGGGGCGGGAGGCCTATACAATGAGCAGTTCTTC. It is translated as CASSESPGAGGLYNEQFF. The J gene is TRBJ2-1, the V gene TRBV10-1; 8 positions agree with TRBD2. J gave up 4 bases and V 0 bases, and 11 bases lay outside the gene matches. CDR3 size: 18 residues. Germline V lookup: CDR1 WNHNN, CDR2 SYGVQD (reference sequence).

The chain has TRBV18 and TRBJ2-5, with D tentatively TRBD1 (5 bases). Trimming left V 5 bases short and J 1 base short, with 14 bases between. CDR3 length: 15 amino acids. Germline V CDR1 and CDR2: KGHSH, LQKENI. CDR3 sequence reads: CASSSYRSFQETQYF. The CDR3 DNA is TGTGCCAGCTCATCGTACAGGAGTTTCCAAGAGACCCAGTACTTC.